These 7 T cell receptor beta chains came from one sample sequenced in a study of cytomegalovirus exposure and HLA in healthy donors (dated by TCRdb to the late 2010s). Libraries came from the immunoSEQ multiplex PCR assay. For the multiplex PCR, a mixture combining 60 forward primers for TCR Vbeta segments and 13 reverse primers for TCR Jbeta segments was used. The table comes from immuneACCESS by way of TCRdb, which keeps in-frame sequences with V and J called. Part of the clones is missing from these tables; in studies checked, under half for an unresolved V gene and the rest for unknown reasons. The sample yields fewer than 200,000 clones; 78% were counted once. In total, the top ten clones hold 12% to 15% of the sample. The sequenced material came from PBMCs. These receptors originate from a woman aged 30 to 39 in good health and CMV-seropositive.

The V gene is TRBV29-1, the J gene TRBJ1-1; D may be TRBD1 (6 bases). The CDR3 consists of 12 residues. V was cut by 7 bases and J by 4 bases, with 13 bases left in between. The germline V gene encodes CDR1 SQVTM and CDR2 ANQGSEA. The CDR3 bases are TGCAGCGGCGGTAGAGGGGGCACTGAAGCTTTCTTT. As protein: CSGGRGGTEAFF.

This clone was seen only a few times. CDR3 sequence (DNA): TGTGCCAGTAGTTCTAGCGGGATGAACACCGGGGAGCTGTTTTTT. Amino acids: CASSSSGMNTGELFF. V gene TRBV19 combines with J gene TRBJ2-2, with TRBD2 matching over 9 bases. The ends lost 5 bases at V and 1 base at J; junction bases unmatched: 2. Germline V gene sequence: CDR1 LNHDA, CDR2 SQIVND (reference sequence). The CDR3 spans 15 residues.

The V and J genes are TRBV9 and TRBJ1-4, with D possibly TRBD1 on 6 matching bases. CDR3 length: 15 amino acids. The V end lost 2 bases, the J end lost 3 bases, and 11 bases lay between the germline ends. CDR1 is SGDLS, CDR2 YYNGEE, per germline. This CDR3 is CASSVGGASNEKLFF. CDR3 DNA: TGTGCCAGCAGCGTTGGGGGGGCGTCTAATGAAAAACTGTTTTTT.

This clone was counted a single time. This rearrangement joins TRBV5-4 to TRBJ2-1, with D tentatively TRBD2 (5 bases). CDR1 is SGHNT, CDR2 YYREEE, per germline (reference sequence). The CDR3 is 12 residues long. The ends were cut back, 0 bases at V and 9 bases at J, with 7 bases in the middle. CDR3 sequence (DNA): TGTGCCAGCAGCTTGGACGGGGTTGAGCAGTTCTTC. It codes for CASSLDGVEQFF. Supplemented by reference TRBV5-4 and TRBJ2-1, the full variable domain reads ETGVTQSPTHLIKTRGQQVTLRCSSQSGHNTVSWYQQALGQGPQFIFQYYREEENGRGNFPPRFSGLQFPNYSSELNVNALELDDSALYLCASSLDGVEQFFGPGTRLTVL.

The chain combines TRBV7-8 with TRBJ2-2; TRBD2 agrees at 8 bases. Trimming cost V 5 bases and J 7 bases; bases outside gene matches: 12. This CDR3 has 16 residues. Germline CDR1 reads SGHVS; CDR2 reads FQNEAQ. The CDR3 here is CASSRGQRGTVGELFF. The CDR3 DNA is TGTGCCAGCAGCCGAGGTCAGCGGGGGACGGTCGGGGAGCTGTTTTTT.

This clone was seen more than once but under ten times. This CDR3 is CASSLSGGQYF. In DNA, the CDR3 is TGTGCCAGCAGCCTTTCCGGGGGGCAGTACTTC. The V call is TRBV6-5, the J call TRBJ2-7, with D maybe TRBD2 (6 bases). V was cut by 6 bases and J by 9 bases, with 12 bases left in between. The germline gives CDR1 MNHEY, CDR2 SVGAGI. The CDR3 consists of 11 residues.

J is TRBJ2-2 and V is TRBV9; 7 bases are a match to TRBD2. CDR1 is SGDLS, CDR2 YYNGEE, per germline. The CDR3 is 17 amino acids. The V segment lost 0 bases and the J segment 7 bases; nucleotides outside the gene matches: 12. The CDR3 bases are TGTGCCAGCAGCGTAGCCCTCATGGGGAGGGGTATCGGGGAGCTGTTTTTT. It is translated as CASSVALMGRGIGELFF.